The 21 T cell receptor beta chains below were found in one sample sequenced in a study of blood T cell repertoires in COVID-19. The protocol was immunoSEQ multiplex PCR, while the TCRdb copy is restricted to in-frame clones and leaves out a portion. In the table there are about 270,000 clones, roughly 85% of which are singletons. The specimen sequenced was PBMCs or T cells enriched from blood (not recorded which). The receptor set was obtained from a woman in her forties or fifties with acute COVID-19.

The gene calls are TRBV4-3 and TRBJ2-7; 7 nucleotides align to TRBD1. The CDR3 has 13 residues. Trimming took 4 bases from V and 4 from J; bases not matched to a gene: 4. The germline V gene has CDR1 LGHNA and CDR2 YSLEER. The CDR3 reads CASSPGQYYEQYF. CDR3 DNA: TGCGCCAGCAGCCCGGGACAGTATTACGAGCAGTACTTC.

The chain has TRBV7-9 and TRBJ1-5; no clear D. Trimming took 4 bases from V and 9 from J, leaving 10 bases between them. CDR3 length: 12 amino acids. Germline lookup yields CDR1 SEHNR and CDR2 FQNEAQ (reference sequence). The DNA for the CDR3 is TGTGCCAGCAGCTGGCCGCGGGGGCCCCAGCATTTT. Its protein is CASSWPRGPQHF. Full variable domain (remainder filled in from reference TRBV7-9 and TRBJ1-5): DTGVSQNPRHKITKRGQNVTFRCDPISEHNRLYWYRQTLGQGPEFLTYFQNEAQLEKSRLLSDRFSAERPKGSFSTLEIQRTEQGDSAMYLCASSWPRGPQHFGDGTRLSIL.

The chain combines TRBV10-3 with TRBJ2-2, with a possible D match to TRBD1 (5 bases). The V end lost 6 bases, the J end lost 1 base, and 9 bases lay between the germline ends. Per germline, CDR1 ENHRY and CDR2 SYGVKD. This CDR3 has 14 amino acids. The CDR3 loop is CAISFDRNTGELFF. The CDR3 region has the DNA TGTGCCATCAGCTTTGACAGGAACACCGGGGAGCTGTTTTTT.

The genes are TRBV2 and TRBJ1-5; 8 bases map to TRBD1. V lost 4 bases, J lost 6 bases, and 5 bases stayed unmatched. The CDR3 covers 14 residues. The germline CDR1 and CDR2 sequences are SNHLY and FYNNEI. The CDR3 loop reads CASSGQGAVQPQHF. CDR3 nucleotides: TGTGCCAGCAGTGGGCAGGGGGCCGTTCAGCCCCAGCATTTT.

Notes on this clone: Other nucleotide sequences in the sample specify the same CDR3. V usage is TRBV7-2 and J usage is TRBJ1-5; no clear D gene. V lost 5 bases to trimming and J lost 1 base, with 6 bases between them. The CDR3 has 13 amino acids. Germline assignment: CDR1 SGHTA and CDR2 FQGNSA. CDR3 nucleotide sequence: TGTGCCAGCAGCCATGGCAGCAATCAGCCCCAGCATTTT. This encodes CASSHGSNQPQHF.

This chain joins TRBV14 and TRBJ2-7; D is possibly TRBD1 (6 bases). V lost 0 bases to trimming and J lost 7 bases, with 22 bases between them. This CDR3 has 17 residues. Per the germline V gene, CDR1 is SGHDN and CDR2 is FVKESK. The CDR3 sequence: CASSQDRQAFPPLEQYF. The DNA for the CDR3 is TGTGCCAGCAGCCAAGACCGACAGGCCTTCCCTCCTTTGGAGCAGTACTTC.

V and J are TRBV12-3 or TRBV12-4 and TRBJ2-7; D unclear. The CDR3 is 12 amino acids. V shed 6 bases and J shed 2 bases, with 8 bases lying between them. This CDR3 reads CASSQQTYEQYF. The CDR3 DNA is TGTGCCAGCAGCCAACAGACCTACGAGCAGTACTTC.

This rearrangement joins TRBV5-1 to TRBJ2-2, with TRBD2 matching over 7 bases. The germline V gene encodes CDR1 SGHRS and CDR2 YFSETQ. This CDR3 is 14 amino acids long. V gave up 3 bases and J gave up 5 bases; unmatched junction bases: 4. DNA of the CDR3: TGCGCCAGCAGCTGGGGGGGATTAACCGGGGAGCTGTTTTTT. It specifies CASSWGGLTGELFF.

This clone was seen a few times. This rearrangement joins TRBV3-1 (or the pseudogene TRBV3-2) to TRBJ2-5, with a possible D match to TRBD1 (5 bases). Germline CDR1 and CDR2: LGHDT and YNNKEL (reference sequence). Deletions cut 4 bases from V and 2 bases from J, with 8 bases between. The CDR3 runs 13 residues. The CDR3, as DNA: TGTGCCAGCAGCCTCCAGGGTCAAGAGACCCAGTACTTC. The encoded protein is CASSLQGQETQYF.

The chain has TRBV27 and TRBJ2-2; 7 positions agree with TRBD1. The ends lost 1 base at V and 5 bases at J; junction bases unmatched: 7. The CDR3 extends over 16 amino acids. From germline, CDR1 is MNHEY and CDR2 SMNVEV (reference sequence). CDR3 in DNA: TGTGCCAGCAGTTTATATTCTTGGACAGGTACCGGGGAGCTGTTTTTT. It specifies CASSLYSWTGTGELFF.

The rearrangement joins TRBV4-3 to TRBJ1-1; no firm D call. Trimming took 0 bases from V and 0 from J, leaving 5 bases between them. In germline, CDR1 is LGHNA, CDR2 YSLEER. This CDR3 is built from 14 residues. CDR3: CASSQENMNTEAFF. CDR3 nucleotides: TGCGCCAGCAGCCAAGAGAACATGAACACTGAAGCTTTCTTT.

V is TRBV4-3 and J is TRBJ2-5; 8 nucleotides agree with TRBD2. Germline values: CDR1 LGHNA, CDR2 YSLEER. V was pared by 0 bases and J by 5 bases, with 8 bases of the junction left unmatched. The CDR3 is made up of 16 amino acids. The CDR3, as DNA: TGCGCCAGCAGCCAAGAATGGCGGGGGGCCGGGGAGACCCAGTACTTC. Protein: CASSQEWRGAGETQYF.

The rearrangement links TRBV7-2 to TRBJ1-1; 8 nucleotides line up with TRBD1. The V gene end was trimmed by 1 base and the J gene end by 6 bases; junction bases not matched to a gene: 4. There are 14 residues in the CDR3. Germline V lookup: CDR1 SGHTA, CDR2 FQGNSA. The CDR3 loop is CASSLVGQGAEAFF. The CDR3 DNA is TGTGCCAGCAGCTTAGTTGGACAGGGTGCTGAAGCTTTCTTT.

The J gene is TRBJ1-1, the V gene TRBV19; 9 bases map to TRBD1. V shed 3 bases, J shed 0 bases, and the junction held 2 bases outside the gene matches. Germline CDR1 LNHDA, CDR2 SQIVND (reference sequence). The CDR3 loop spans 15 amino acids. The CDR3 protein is CASSMGTGMNTEAFF. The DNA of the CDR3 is TGTGCCAGTAGTATGGGGACAGGGATGAACACTGAAGCTTTCTTT.

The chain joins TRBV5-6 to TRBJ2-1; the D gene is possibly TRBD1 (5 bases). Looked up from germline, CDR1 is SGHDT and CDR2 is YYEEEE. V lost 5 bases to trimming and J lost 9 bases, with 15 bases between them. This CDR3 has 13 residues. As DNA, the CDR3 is TGTGCCAGCAGTACGACTTCAGGGCTTGAGCAGTTCTTC. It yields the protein CASSTTSGLEQFF. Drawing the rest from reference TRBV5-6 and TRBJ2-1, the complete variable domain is DAGVTQSPTHLIKTRGQQVTLRCSPKSGHDTVSWYQQALGQGPQFIFQYYEEEERQRGNFPDRFSGHQFPNYSSELNVNALLLGDSALYLCASSTTSGLEQFFGPGTRLTVL.

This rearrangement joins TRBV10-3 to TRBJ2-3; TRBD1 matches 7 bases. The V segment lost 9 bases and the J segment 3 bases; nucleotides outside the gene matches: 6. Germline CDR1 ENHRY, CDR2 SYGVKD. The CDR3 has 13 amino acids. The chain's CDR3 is CAISGGGTDTQYF. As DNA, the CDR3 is TGTGCCATTTCAGGGGGTGGTACAGATACGCAGTATTTT.

Here the CDR3 DNA reads TGTGCCAGCAGCCCCTGGAAGGGGGGGTCCACTGAAGCTTTCTTT. Protein sequence: CASSPWKGGSTEAFF. V gene TRBV11-2 combines with J gene TRBJ1-1; possible D gene TRBD1, 6 bases. Germline V CDR1 and CDR2: SGHAT, FQNNGV. With 5 bases removed from V and 4 bases from J, the gap between germline ends came to 17 bases. The CDR3 sequence is 15 residues long.

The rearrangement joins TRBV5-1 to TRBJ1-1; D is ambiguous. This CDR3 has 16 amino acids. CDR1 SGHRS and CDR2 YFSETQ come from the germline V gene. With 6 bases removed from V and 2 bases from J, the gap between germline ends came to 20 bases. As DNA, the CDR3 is TGCGCCAGCAAAGGCGCGGGGTTAGGTCCAAACACTGAAGCTTTCTTT. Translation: CASKGAGLGPNTEAFF.

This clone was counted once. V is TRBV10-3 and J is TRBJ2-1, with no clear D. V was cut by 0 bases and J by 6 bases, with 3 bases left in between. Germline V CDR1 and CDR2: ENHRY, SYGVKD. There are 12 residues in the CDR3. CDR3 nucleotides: TGTGCCATCAGTGAGTCCAGCAATGAGCAGTTCTTC. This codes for CAISESSNEQFF.

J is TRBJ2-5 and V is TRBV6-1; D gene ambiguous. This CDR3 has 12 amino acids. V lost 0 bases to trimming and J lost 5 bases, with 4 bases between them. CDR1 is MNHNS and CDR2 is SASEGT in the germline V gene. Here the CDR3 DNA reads TGTGCCAGCAGTGAAGCCGGGGAGACCCAGTACTTC. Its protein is CASSEAGETQYF.

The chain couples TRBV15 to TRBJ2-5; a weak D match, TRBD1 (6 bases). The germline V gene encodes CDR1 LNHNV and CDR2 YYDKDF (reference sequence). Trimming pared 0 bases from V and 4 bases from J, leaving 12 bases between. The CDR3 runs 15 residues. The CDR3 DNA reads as TGTGCCACCAGCAGAGATTTGGGGGCGGGAGAGACCCAGTACTTC. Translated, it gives CATSRDLGAGETQYF.